This T cell receptor beta chain was observed in a study of regulatory T cells in long-lasting Graves disease. This clonotype was counted at least ten times. Construction of TCR beta libraries relied on iRepertoire HTBI primers and on Arm-PCR targeting CDR3 regions. TCRdb recomputed calls from the multiplex PCR reads with MiXCR, one row per CDR3 protein. The sample contains more than 450,000 distinct CDR3 sequences, 9.5% to 15% of which appear only once. Time point meaning: newly diagnosed GD, antithyroid drugs for less than 3 months. The TCR library was made from RNA extracted from PBMCs. The same sample was also used in a study of T cells in Graves' hyperthyroidism and ophthalmopathy.

The starting material was peripheral blood mononuclear cells (PBMCs), obtained at new diagnosis, from a patient treated with antithyroid drugs. This TCR derives from a woman aged 25 to 39 with Graves disease.

The CDR3 coding sequence is TGTGCCAGCACGACCTGGCGCCGGGACACCCAGTACTTC. This sequence encodes CASTTWRRDTQYF. This chain links TRBV28 with TRBJ2-7; D possibly corresponds to TRBD1 (6 bases). The CDR3 is 13 residues long. Trimming cost V 7 bases and J 10 bases, with 20 bases left between them. Germline V gene sequence: CDR1 MDHEN, CDR2 SYDVKM.